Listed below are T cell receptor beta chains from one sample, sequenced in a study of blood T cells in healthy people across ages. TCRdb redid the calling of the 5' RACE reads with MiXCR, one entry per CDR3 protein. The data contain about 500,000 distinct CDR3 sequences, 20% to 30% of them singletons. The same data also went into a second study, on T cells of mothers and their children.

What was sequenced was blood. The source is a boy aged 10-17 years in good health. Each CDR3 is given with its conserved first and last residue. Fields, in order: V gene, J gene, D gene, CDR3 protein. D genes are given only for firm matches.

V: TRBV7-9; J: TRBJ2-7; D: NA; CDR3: CASSLQGLRHEQYF
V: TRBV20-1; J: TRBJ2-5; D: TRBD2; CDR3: CSPLAGGNQETQYF
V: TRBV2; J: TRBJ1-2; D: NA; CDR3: CASNMGRRYGYTF
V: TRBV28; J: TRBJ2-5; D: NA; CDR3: CASSPPSGEETQYF
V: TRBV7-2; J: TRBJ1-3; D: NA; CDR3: CASSSANTIYF
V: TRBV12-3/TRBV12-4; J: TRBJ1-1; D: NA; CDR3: CASSGMTEAFF
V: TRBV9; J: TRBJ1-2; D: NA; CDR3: CASSVGGLSNYGYTF
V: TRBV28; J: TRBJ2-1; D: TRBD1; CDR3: CASSLLGQGSSYNEQFF
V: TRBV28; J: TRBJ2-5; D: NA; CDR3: CASSLDQGGGWRNRYF
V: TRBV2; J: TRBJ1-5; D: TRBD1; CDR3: CASRRDSSTTSQPQHF
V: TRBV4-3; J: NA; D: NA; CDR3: CASSQVGYGREQYF
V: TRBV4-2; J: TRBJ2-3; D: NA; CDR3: CASSQEFPRSTDTQYF
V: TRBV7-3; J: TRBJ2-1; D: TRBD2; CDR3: CASSLTPSTSPGNEQFF
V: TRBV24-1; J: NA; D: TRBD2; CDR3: CATSDSYGTSDNEQFF
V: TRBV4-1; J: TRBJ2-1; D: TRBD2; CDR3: CASSQGGGVAYNEQFF
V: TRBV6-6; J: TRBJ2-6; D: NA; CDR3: CASRNGLAGANVLTF
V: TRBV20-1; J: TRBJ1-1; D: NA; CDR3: CSASGGYTEAFF
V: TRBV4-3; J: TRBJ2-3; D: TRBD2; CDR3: CASSRTSGRATDTQYF
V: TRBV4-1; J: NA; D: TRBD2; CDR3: CASSQDGREGYEQYF
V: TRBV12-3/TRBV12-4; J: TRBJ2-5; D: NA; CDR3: CASREQGSFGETQYF
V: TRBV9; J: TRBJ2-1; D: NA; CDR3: CASSSWTGYNEQFF
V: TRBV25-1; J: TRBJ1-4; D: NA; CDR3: CATSQPTNEKLFF
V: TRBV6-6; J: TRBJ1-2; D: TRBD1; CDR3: CASSYTGDGGYTF
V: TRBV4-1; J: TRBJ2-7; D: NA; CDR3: CASSQGSRGFYEQYF
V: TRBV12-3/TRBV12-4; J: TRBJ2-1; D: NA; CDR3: CASSLAGQSSYNEQFF
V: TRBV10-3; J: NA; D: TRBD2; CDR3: CANRTSRTYEQYF
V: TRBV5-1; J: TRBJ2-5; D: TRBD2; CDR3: CASSSQPSGIQETQYF
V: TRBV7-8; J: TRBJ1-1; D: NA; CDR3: CASGARPSSEAFF
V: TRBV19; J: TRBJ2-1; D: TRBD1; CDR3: CASSINRGQGNEQFF
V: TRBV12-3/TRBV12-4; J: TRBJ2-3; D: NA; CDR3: CASSLGSQTSTDTQYF
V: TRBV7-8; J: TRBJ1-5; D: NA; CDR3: CASSPFRYLEGNQPQHF
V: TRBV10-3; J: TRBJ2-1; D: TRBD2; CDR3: CAISGVSGTSSSYNEQFF
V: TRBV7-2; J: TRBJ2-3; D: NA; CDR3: CASSLDGGRSTDTQYF
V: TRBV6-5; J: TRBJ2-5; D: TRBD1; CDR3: CASSRQGEETQYF
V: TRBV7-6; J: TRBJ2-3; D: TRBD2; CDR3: CASSLDASGGAADTQYF
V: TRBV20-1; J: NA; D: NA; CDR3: CSASEGREQFF
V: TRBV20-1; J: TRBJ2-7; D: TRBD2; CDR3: CSAEGLAPYEQYF
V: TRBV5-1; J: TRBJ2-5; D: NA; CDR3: CASSLAYLQSQETQYF
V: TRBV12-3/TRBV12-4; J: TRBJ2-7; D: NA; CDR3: CASSFAVSRNEQYF
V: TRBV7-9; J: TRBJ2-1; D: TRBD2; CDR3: CASSLDSGRGQFF
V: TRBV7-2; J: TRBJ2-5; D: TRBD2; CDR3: CASSLVSGGNQETQYF
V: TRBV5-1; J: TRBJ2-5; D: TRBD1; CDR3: CASSLGGRTGKQETQYF
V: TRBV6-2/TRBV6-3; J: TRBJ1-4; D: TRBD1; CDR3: CASSRQGRNEKLFF
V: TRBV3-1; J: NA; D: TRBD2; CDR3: CASSQDPGLAGDNEQFF
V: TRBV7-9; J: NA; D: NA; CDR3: CASRTGYEQYF
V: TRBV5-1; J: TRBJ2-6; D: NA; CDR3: CASSPAISSGANVLTF
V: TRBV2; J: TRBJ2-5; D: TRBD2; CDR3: CASIPSGETQYF
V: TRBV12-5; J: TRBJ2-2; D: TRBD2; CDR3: CASGSIAGATTGELFF
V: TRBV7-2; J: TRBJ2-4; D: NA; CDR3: CASSLREQGNIQYF
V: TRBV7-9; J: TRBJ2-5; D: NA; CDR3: CASSSTGTIKETQYF